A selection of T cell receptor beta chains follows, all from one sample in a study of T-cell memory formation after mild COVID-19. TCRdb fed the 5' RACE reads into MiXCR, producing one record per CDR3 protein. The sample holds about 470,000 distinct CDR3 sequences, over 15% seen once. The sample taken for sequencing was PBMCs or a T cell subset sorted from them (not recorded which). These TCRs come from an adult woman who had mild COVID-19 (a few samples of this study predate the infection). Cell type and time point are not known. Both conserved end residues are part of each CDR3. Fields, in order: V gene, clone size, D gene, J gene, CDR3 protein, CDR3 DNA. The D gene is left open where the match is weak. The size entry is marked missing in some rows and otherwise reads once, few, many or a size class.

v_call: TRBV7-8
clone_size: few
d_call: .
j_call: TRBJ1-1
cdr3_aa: CASSLGPGETFF
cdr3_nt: TGTGCCAGCAGCTTAGGACCAGGCGAAACTTTCTTT

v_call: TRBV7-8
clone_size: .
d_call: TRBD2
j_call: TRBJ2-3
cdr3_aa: CASRLAVSTDTQYF
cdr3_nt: TGTGCCAGCAGACTAGCGGTTAGCACAGATACGCAGTATTTT

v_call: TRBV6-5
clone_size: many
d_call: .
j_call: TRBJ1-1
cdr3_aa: CASSYGFARASEAFF
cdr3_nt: TGTGCCAGCAGTTACGGTTTTGCCAGGGCTAGTGAAGCTTTCTTT

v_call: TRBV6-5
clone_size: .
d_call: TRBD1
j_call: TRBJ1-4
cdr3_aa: CASSYLFRDRDEKLFF
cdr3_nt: TGTGCCAGCAGTTATCTATTCCGGGACAGAGATGAAAAACTGTTTTTT

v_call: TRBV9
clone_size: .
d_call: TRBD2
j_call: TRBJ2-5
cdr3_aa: CASSVGTSGGPPFRETQYF
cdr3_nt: TGTGCCAGCAGCGTGGGGACTAGCGGGGGGCCCCCTTTCAGGGAGACCCAGTACTTC

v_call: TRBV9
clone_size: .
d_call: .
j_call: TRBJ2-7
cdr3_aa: CASSVASGSGEQYF
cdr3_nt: TGTGCCAGCAGCGTAGCTTCAGGGAGTGGCGAGCAGTACTTC

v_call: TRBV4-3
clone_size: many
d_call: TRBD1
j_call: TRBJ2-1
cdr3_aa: CASSQGTGGYNEQFF
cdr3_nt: TGCGCCAGCAGCCAAGGGACAGGGGGCTACAATGAGCAGTTCTTC

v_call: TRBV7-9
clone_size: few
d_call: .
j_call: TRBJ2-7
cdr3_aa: CASSPTRGFRGNLDEQYF
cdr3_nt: TGTGCCAGCAGCCCCACACGGGGATTCAGGGGCAACCTGGACGAGCAGTACTTC

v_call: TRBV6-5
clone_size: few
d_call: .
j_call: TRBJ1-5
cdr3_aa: CASSYSVNQPQHF
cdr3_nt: TGTGCCAGCAGTTACTCGGTAAATCAGCCCCAGCATTTT

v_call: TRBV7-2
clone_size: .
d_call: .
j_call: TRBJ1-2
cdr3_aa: CASSPRTAGYGYTF
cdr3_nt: TGTGCCAGCAGCCCACGGACGGCGGGTTACGGCTACACCTTC

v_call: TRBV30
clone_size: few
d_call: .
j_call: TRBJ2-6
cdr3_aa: CAWSNPPGHGANVLTF
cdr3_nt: TGTGCCTGGAGTAACCCCCCAGGTCATGGGGCCAACGTCCTGACTTTC

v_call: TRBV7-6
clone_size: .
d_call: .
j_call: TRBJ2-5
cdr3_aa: CASSLEASQETQYF
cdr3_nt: TGTGCCAGCAGCTTAGAGGCCAGTCAAGAGACCCAGTACTTC

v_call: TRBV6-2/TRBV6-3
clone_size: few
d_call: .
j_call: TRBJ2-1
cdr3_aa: CASSWNPSSKQFF
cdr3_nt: TGTGCCAGCAGTTGGAACCCGTCCAGTAAGCAGTTCTTC

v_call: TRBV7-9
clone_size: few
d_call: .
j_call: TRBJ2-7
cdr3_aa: CASSRTFSYEQYF
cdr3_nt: TGTGCCAGCAGCCGAACATTCTCCTACGAGCAGTACTTC

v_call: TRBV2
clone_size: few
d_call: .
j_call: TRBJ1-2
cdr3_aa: CASSEESGAYGYTF
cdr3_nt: TGTGCCAGCAGTGAAGAGTCGGGTGCCTATGGCTACACCTTC

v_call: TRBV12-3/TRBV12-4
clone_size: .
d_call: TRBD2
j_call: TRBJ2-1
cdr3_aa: CALAGGTYNEQFF
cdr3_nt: TGTGCCCTAGCGGGGGGGACCTACAATGAGCAGTTCTTC

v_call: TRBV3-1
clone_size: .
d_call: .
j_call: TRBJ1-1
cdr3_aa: CASSQDHGPNTEAFF
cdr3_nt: TGTGCCAGCAGCCAAGATCACGGGCCGAACACTGAAGCTTTCTTT

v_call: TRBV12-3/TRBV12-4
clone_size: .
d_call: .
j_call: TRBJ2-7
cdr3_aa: CASSFPPGKGSYEQYF
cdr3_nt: TGTGCCAGCAGTTTCCCCCCAGGGAAAGGCTCCTACGAGCAGTACTTC

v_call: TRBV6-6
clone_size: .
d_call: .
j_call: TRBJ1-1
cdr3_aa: CASSPANRAAEAFF
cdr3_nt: TGTGCCAGCAGCCCGGCGAACAGGGCGGCTGAAGCTTTCTTT

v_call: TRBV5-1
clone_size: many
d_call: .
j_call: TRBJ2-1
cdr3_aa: CASSLDRGPYNEQFF
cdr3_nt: TGCGCCAGCAGCTTGGACCGGGGGCCCTACAATGAGCAGTTCTTC

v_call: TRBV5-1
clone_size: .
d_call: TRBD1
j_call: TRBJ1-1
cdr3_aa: CASSSGTEFTEAFF
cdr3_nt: TGCGCCAGCAGCTCCGGGACAGAGTTCACTGAAGCTTTCTTT

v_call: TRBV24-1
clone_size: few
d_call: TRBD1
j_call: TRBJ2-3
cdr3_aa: CATSDPGTATQYF
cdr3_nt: TGTGCCACCAGTGACCCCGGGACAGCAACGCAGTATTTT

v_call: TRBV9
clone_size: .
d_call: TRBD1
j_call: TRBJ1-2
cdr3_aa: CASSVSGQGKSYGYTF
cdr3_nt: TGTGCCAGCAGCGTCTCCGGACAGGGCAAGAGCTATGGCTACACCTTC

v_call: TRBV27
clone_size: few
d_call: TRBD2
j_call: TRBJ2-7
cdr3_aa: CASSLGTSGTLSYEQYF
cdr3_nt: TGTGCCAGCAGTTTAGGGACTAGCGGCACCCTCTCCTACGAGCAGTACTTC

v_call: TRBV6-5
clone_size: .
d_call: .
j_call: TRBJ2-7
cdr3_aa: CASSSNRQWSSYEQYF
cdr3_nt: TGTGCCAGCAGCTCAAACCGACAGTGGTCCTCCTACGAGCAGTACTTC

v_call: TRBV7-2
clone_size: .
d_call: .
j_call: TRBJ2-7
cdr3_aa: CASSLDPVRSYEQYF
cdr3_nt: TGTGCCAGCAGCTTAGATCCAGTACGGAGCTACGAGCAGTACTTC

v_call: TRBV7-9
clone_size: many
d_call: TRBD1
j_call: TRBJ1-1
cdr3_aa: CASSHGQGGTEAFF
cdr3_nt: TGTGCCAGCAGCCATGGACAGGGGGGCACTGAAGCTTTCTTT

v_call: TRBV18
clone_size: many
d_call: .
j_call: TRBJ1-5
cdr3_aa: CASSGGGSNQPQHF
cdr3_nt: TGTGCCAGCAGTGGAGGGGGGAGCAATCAGCCCCAGCATTTT

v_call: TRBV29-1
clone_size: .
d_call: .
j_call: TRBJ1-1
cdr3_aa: CSVEGRGMNTEAFF
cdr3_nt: TGCAGCGTTGAAGGGAGGGGCATGAACACTGAAGCTTTCTTT

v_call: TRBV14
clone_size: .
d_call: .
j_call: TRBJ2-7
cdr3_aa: CASSRVLSYEQYF
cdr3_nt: TGTGCCAGCAGCCGAGTCCTATCCTACGAGCAGTACTTC

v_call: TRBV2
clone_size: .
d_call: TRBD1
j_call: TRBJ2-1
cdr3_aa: CASSEDPGGYNEQFF
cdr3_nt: TGTGCCAGCAGTGAAGACCCAGGGGGCTACAATGAGCAGTTCTTC

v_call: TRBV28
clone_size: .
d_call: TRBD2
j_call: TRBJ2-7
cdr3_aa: CASSFNLGGLAVEQYF
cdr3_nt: TGTGCCAGCAGTTTTAACCTGGGGGGACTAGCGGTCGAGCAGTACTTC

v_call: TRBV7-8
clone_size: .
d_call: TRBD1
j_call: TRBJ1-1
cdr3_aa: CASSPTGGMGEAFF
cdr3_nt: TGTGCCAGCAGCCCGACAGGGGGCATGGGTGAAGCTTTCTTT